Detailed here is one T cell receptor (beta chain). The data originate from a study of neoadjuvant anti-PD-1 for oral cavity cancer. Here immunoSEQ multiplex PCR was the method, and the copy in TCRdb shows in-frame clones only, minus some. This sample has some 1,500 clones; 59% occur once, and the top ten carry around 17%. Time point described: after neoadjuvant nivolumab, at surgical resection. These oral cavity squamous cell carcinomas were HPV-negative and locally advanced. The germline gives CDR1 DFQATT, CDR2 SNEGSKA (reference sequence). There are 11 residues in the CDR3. With 6 bases removed from V and 0 bases from J, the gap between germline ends came to 5 bases.

The origin of this receptor is a person aged 35-80 years with oral cavity squamous cell carcinoma. The sequenced sample was tumor tissue, obtained after nivolumab (anti-PD-1) treatment. The chain is built from TRBV20-1 and TRBJ1-1, with no clear D. CDR3 sequence: CSATMNTEAFF. The CDR3 DNA is TGCAGTGCAACCATGAACACTGAAGCTTTCTTT.